These 6 T cell receptor beta chains came from one sample sequenced in a study of beta chain features in type 1 diabetes. Study-wide results and limits: In every one of the four CD4+ subsets, TCRB CDR3s were moderately but significantly shorter in Type 1 diabetes patients.

Their antigens are not known. The whole isolated RNA underwent reverse transcription, so sequencing captured expressed TCRB transcripts. The protocol was immunoSEQ multiplex PCR, while the TCRdb copy is restricted to in-frame clones and leaves out a portion. Of around 280,000 clones listed, approximately 15% are singletons. The sequencing sample was made of naive CD4+ T cells from blood. The receptor source for this set is a man younger than 35 with type 1 diabetes.

The rearrangement joins TRBV27 to TRBJ2-7, with 7 bases lining up with TRBD1. In germline, CDR1 is MNHEY, CDR2 SMNVEV (reference sequence). The CDR3 is 13 amino acids. With V trimmed by 5 bases and J by 3 bases, 4 bases remained unmatched. The chain's CDR3 is CASSHDRDYEQYF. The DNA of the CDR3 is TGTGCCAGCAGTCACGACAGGGACTACGAGCAGTACTTC.

In this sample, this clone turned up a few times. The chain carries TRBV7-9 and TRBJ2-3; 11 nucleotides align to TRBD1. The CDR3 runs 15 residues. Germline values: CDR1 SEHNR, CDR2 FQNEAQ (reference sequence). After removal of 5 bases from V and 3 bases from J, the junction contained 4 bases not matched to a gene. The CDR3 reads CASSVRDRGTDTQYF. CDR3 bases: TGTGCCAGCAGCGTCCGGGACAGGGGGACAGATACGCAGTATTTT.

The chain links TRBV5-1 to TRBJ2-3; D ambiguous. The V end lost 2 bases, the J end lost 2 bases, and 9 bases lay between the germline ends. CDR3 size: 14 residues. Germline CDR1 SGHRS, CDR2 YFSETQ. In DNA form, the CDR3 reads TGCGCCAGCAGCTTCCGAATACTCACAGATACGCAGTATTTT. Translated, it gives CASSFRILTDTQYF.

The genes are TRBV2 and TRBJ2-7; possible D gene TRBD1, 6 bases. Trimming removed 8 bases from V and 4 bases from J, with 15 bases in between. The CDR3 is made up of 13 amino acids. Germline-derived CDR1 and CDR2 are SNHLY and FYNNEI. The DNA of the CDR3 is TGTGCCAGCCTTCGGGGACACCTATACGAGCAGTACTTC. Translation gives CASLRGHLYEQYF.

The chain couples TRBV4-1 to TRBJ2-1; 9 bases map to TRBD2. CDR3 length: 15 amino acids. V lost 0 bases, J lost 7 bases, and 4 bases stayed unmatched. Germline-derived CDR1 and CDR2 are MGHRA and YSYEKL. The CDR3: CASSQDRGLANEQFF. For the CDR3, the DNA is TGCGCCAGCAGCCAAGATCGTGGACTAGCGAATGAGCAGTTCTTC.

The V and J genes are TRBV27 and TRBJ2-7; the D gene is possibly TRBD2 (7 bases). The V end was cut by 3 bases, the J end by 2 bases, with 14 bases between. The CDR3 extends over 15 amino acids. Germline V CDR1 and CDR2: MNHEY, SMNVEV (reference sequence). CDR3 protein: CASSLGGAGPYEQYF. The CDR3 DNA is TGTGCCAGCAGTTTGGGGGGGGCTGGGCCCTACGAGCAGTACTTC.